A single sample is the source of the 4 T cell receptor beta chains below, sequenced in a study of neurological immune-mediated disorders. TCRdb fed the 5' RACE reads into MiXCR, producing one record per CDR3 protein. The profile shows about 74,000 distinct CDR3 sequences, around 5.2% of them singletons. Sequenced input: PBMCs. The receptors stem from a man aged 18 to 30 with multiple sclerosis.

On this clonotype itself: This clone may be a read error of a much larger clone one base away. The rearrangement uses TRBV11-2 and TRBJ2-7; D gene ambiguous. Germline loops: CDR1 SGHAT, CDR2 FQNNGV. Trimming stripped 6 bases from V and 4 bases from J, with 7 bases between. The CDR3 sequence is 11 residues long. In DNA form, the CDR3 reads TGTGCCAGCAGTAAAAGATACGAGCAGTACTTC. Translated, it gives CASSKRYEQYF.

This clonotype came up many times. The CDR3 DNA sequence: TGCAGTGCCCCCCGTGTGAATTCACCCCTCCACTTT. This gives the protein CSAPRVNSPLHF. The rearrangement uses TRBV20-1 and TRBJ1-6; unclear D gene. The CDR3 has 12 residues. V was clipped by 6 bases and J by 7 bases, with 10 bases between them. From germline, CDR1 is DFQATT and CDR2 SNEGSKA (reference sequence).

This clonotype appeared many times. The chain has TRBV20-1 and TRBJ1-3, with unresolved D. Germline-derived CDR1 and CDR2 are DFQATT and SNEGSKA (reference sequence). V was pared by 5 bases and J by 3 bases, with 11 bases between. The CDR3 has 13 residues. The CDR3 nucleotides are TGCAGTGCTGTGCGCGATAATGGAAACACCATATATTTT. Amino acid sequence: CSAVRDNGNTIYF.

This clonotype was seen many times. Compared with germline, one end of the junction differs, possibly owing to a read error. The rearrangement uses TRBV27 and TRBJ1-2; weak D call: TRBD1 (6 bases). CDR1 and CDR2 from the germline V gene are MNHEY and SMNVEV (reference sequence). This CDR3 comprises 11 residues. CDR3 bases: TGTGCCAGCAGTGCGGACAGTCCGATTTTCTTC. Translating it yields CASSADSPIFF.